The rows below give T cell receptor beta chains drawn from one sample of a study of blood T cell repertoires in COVID-19. Repertoires were generated with immunoSEQ multiplex PCR, while TCRdb's copy carries only in-frame clones and drops some. The table has under 100,000 clones, about 89% seen once; the top ten hold 4.5% to 6.5%. Sequenced input: peripheral blood. These receptors came from a man aged 60 to 75 with COVID-19, enrolled during active disease. CDR3s include the opening cysteine and the closing phenylalanine or tryptophan. The D gene is left open where the match is weak. For some rows the clone size is stated as once, few or many, or as a class when expanded; others skip it.

TRBD2 TRBJ2-1 TRBV13 . CASTQPGLAGEGNNEQFF TGTGCCAGCACCCAACCTGGACTAGCGGGAGAGGGCAACAATGAGCAGTTCTTC
. TRBJ2-1 TRBV6-5 . CASSRYNEQFF TGTGCCAGCAGTCGTTACAATGAGCAGTTCTTC
. TRBJ1-4 TRBV7-6 once CASSSTGINEKLFF TGTGCCAGCAGCTCCACAGGGATTAATGAAAAACTGTTTTTT
. TRBJ2-7 TRBV4-2 . CASSPQGHEQYF TGTGCCAGCAGCCCCCAGGGTCACGAGCAGTACTTC
. TRBJ2-7 TRBV29-1 . CSVGSQQGSEQYF TGCAGCGTTGGGAGCCAACAGGGCTCCGAGCAGTACTTC
TRBD1 TRBJ2-7 TRBV12-3/TRBV12-4 . CASRINDRDEQYF TGTGCCAGCAGAATAAATGACAGGGATGAGCAGTACTTC
TRBD1 TRBJ2-6 TRBV18 . CASSQGAGANVLTF TGTGCCAGCTCACAGGGGGCGGGGGCCAACGTCCTGACTTTC
TRBD2 TRBJ2-3 TRBV5-4 . CASIGLAPDTQYF TGTGCCAGCATAGGACTAGCGCCAGATACGCAGTATTTT
. TRBJ2-1 TRBV10-1 . CASSGGPYNEQFF TGCGCCAGCAGTGGGGGCCCTTACAATGAGCAGTTCTTC
. TRBJ2-7 TRBV5-1 once CASSDEPRDEQYF TGCGCCAGCAGCGACGAGCCCCGGGACGAGCAGTACTTC